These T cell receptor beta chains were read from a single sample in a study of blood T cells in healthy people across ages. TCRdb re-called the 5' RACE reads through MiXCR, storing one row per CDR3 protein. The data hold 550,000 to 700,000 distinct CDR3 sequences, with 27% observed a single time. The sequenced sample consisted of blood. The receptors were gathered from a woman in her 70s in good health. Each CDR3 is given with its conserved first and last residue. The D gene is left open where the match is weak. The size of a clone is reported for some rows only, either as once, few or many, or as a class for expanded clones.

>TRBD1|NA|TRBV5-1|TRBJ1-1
CASSPVLTGVTEAFF
TGCGCCAGCAGCCCGGTCTTGACAGGGGTCACTGAAGCTTTCTTT
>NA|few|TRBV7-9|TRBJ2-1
CASSFGEQFF
TGTGCCAGCAGCTTTGGTGAGCAGTTCTTC
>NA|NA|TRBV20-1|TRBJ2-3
CSASLGGAGTDTQYF
TGCAGTGCTAGCTTGGGGGGCGCGGGCACAGATACGCAGTATTTT
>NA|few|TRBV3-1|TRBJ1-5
CASSQAWGLGQPQHF
TGTGCCAGCAGCCAAGCATGGGGGCTCGGTCAGCCCCAGCATTTT
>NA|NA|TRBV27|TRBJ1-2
CASSLWAEGGYTF
TGTGCCAGCAGTTTATGGGCAGAGGGAGGCTACACCTTC
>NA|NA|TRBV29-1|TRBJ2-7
CSVDDSSYEQYF
TGCAGCGTTGATGACAGCTCCTACGAGCAGTACTTC
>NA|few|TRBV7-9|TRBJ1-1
CASSPDRFNTEAFF
TGTGCCAGCAGCCCGGACCGATTTAACACTGAAGCTTTCTTT
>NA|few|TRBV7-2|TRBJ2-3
CASNLAPDTQYF
TGTGCCAGCAACTTAGCCCCGGATACGCAGTACTTT
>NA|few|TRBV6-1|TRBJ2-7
CASKIKPGQTSSYEQYF
TGTGCCAGCAAAATTAAACCGGGACAAACGAGCTCCTACGAGCAGTACTTC
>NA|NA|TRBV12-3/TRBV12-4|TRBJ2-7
CASSLVGYGEQYF
TGTGCCAGCAGTTTAGTAGGCTACGGCGAGCAGTACTTC
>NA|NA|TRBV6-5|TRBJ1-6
CASSYLGEAPLRF
TGTGCCAGCAGTTATTTGGGGGAGGCACCCCTCCGCTTT
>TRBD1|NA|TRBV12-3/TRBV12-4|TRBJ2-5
CASGKGTGGETQYF
TGTGCCAGCGGAAAAGGGACAGGGGGCGAGACCCAGTACTTC
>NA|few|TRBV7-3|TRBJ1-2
CASSSATGDYGYTF
TGTGCCAGCAGCTCAGCGACCGGGGACTATGGCTACACCTTC
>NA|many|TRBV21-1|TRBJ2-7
CASTPQGDNFYEQYF
TGTGCCAGCACCCCCCAGGGGGACAATTTCTACGAGCAGTACTTC
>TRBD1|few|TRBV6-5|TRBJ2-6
CASSYPQGRGSGANVLTF
TGTGCCAGCAGTTACCCACAGGGGCGCGGGTCTGGGGCCAACGTCCTGACTTTC
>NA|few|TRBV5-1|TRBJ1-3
CASSLWGDGSSGNTIYF
TGCGCCAGCAGCTTGTGGGGGGACGGAAGCTCTGGAAACACCATATATTTT
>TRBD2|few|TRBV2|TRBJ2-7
CASSLEERGWNEQYF
TGTGCCAGCAGTTTGGAAGAGCGGGGGTGGAACGAGCAGTACTTC
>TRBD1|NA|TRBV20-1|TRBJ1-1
CSARGGTGSTEAFF
TGCAGTGCCCGGGGCGGGACAGGGTCTACTGAAGCTTTCTTT
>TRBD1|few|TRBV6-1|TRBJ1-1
CASGRQGGGPEAFF
TGTGCCAGCGGACGACAGGGAGGAGGGCCTGAAGCTTTCTTT
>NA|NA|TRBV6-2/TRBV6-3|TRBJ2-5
CASSYSEETQYF
TGTGCCAGCAGTTACTCTGAGGAGACCCAGTACTTC
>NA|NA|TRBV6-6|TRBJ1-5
CASPSPRTHSNQPQHF
TGTGCCAGCCCTTCTCCCCGGACTCATAGCAATCAGCCCCAGCATTTT
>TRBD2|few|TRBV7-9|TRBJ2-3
CASSFSGGPGTDTQYF
TGTGCCAGCAGCTTCAGCGGGGGGCCTGGCACAGATACGCAGTATTTT